The 5 T cell receptor beta chains presented below share a single source sample, sequenced in a study of beta chain features in type 1 diabetes. The study, taken as a whole, reports: Patients with Type 1 diabetes showed moderately but significantly shorter TCRB CDR3s in all four CD4+ subsets.

Expressed TCRB transcripts were sequenced, since all the RNA that had been isolated was reverse transcribed. Data came from immunoSEQ multiplex PCR; TCRdb stores just in-frame clones and leaves some out. This table has 330,000 or so clones, about 12% appearing once. These receptors' antigens are unknown. Sequencing used naive CD4+ T cells from blood. Receptors were obtained from a woman between 18 and 29 years old with type 1 diabetes.

This chain uses TRBV4-3 with TRBJ1-2; TRBD1 might be the D (6 bases). Trimming removed 0 bases from V and 8 bases from J, with 10 bases in between. This CDR3 spans 13 amino acids. The germline V gene encodes CDR1 LGHNA and CDR2 YSLEER. The CDR3 nucleotides are TGCGCCAGCAGCCAAGATGGGAGGGGGGGCTACACCTTC. Protein sequence: CASSQDGRGGYTF.

The chain recombines TRBV28 with TRBJ1-1; 8 bases match TRBD1. Germline V gene sequence: CDR1 MDHEN, CDR2 SYDVKM. Losses at the gene ends were 3 bases for V and 3 bases for J; bases not matched to a gene: 3. The CDR3 spans 14 residues. CDR3 sequence: CASSFLDRDTEAFF. The CDR3 bases are TGTGCCAGCAGTTTCCTGGACAGGGACACTGAAGCTTTCTTT.

The gene calls are TRBV7-2 and TRBJ2-7; TRBD2 is a possible D gene (5 bases). The V gene lost 3 bases and the J gene lost 6 bases, with 12 bases spanning the gap. The germline CDR1 and CDR2 sequences are SGHTA and FQGNSA. The CDR3 sequence is 13 residues long. Written as DNA, the CDR3 is TGTGCCAGCAGCTTGCTCCAACGGGGCGAGCAGTACTTC. It is translated as CASSLLQRGEQYF.

This chain connects TRBV11-2 to TRBJ2-7, with D possibly being TRBD1 (5 bases). V lost 6 bases and J 4 bases, leaving 10 bases between the germline ends. This CDR3 is built from 12 residues. Germline V CDR1 and CDR2: SGHAT, FQNNGV. The CDR3 region is CASSYRGYEQYF. In DNA form, the CDR3 reads TGTGCCAGCAGTTATAGGGGTTACGAGCAGTACTTC.

The J gene is TRBJ1-1, the V gene TRBV5-4, with TRBD1 identical over 7 bases. Germline V gives CDR1 SGHNT, CDR2 YYREEE (reference sequence). Losses at the gene ends were 4 bases for V and 0 bases for J; bases not matched to a gene: 6. The CDR3 runs 15 residues. CDR3 DNA sequence: TGTGCCAGCAGCGCGAACAGGGGAATGAACACTGAAGCTTTCTTT. It codes for CASSANRGMNTEAFF.